The present entry profiles one TCR beta chain with its context. The assay was immunoSEQ multiplex PCR, and TCRdb's table has in-frame clones only and misses some. This table holds 60,000 to 85,000 clones, approximately 92% found once. The data were taken from a study of control samples from healthy donors and cancer patients. The CDR3 loop spans 13 amino acids. CDR1 is MNHNY and CDR2 is SVGAGI in the germline V gene (reference sequence). Deletions cut 4 bases from V and 5 bases from J, with 11 bases between. The sequencing sample was made of blood. The V call is TRBV6-6, the J call TRBJ1-2; weak D call: TRBD1 (5 bases). The receptor was isolated from a woman aged 55-75 years in good health. CDR3 DNA: TGTGCCAGCAGTTTCCAGGGAGAATATGGCTACACCTTC. Its translation is CASSFQGEYGYTF.